The present T cell receptor beta chain was sequenced within a study of T cell responses to AZD1222 COVID-19 vaccine. The CDR3 is 14 amino acids. Trimming removed 6 bases from V and 0 bases from J, with 11 bases in between. The germline gives CDR1 SEHNR, CDR2 FQNEAQ (reference sequence). Remarks on this clone: No antigen is known for it.

Assay used: immunoSEQ multiplex PCR; TCRdb lists only in-frame clones, some missing. The table records roughly 140,000 clones, about 91% of them present only once. Findings of the study overall: Nearly half of spike-specific TCRs reportedly target unmutated variant regions. Baseline seropositivity characterized only six AZD1222 recipients. Possibly, clonal diversity was underestimated; donors were largely white British and included more females. CD4 TCRs associated with vaccination spanned spike, dominating at 160-218 and 743-854.

The chain uses TRBV7-9 and TRBJ1-2, with D tentatively TRBD1 (5 bases). Sequenced here: peripheral blood, sampled on day 0 of AZD1222 vaccination. The sequence came from an adult in good health. CDR3 loop: CASRIGVPNYGYTF. The CDR3 coding sequence is TGTGCCAGCAGAATAGGGGTTCCTAACTATGGCTACACCTTC.